This T cell receptor (beta chain) was identified in a study of neurological immune-mediated disorders (dated by TCRdb to the late 2010s). For context, the study as a whole: Using UMI-based sequencing, the study compared peripheral blood TCR-beta repertoires from patients with HTLV-I-associated myelopathy (HAM/TSP), patients with multiple sclerosis, and healthy controls. Longitudinal samples, technical triplicates and paired sorted CD4+ and CD8+ T-cell subsets, alongside PBMC samples, were included among the 106 TCR-beta libraries. Technical triplicate libraries were sequenced to precisely calculate how much the frequency of each individual clone varied. The cohort was made up of approximately 65 subjects, consisting of 15 or so HAM/TSP patients, some 34 multiple sclerosis patients and approximately 20 healthy controls. What the research found in general, with its limitations: The highest TCR clonal expansion was observed in HAM/TSP patients, whereas the lowest was observed in MS patients, even when compared with healthy controls. No identical CDR3 amino acid sequences were shared among expanded clones across subjects, suggesting private TCR-beta repertoires in all groups.

V is pared back by 1 base and J by 0 bases, with 13 bases lying between the germline termini. The CDR3 starts with the cysteine, ends with the phenylalanine, and has 17 residues. The retained sequence is limited to the CDR3, 51 bases, with the frame set at the first base. CDR1 and CDR2 (SGHDT, YYEEEE) derive from the germline V gene. To synthesize cDNA, template-switch 5'RACE was performed with a primer carrying a 10-nucleotide random unique molecular identifier so that each TCR transcript was tagged. Each sequencing run produced over 170 million TCR-beta sequences covering 15-18 subjects. The RNeasy kit was used for extraction of total RNA. The KAPA Real-time Library Amplification kit was used to amplify TCR-beta VDJ regions with primers targeting the TCR constant region and the 5'RACE anchor. A first PCR added sample indexes and Illumina adaptors, after which a second PCR increased the library yield. After Ampure bead purification, the TCR product of roughly 650 bp was size-selected on a 2% E-gel SizeSelection system. Before pooling, library quality was assessed on a Bioanalyzer, concentration was determined with Qubit, and library quantification was performed with the Kapa Library Quantification kit. An Illumina HiSeq 2500 was used to sequence the libraries paired-end at 2 x 150 bp. To increase sequence diversity, roughly 24-31% phiX was spiked into each library pool. The paper's processing steps were these. Quality-filtered reads were processed with the UMI-based MiGEC pipeline, which removed over 85% of raw TCR sequences during error correction. VDJ genes were aligned to IMGT germline references, and each clonotype was defined by a unique CDR3 amino acid sequence together with V-J genes. Clonal expansion, Shannon diversity and CDR3 relatedness were evaluated with VDJtools (CalcPairwiseDistances, ClusterSamples), while phylogenetic trees were built in CLCbio workbench. Expanded clones were defined as having at least 8 unique UMIs, based on coefficient-of-variation modelling across technical triplicates. Using fastp at Q25 and MiXCR, TCRdb reprocessed the public reads and kept productive beta chains. Rows with one shared CDR3 protein collapse into an entry with the most common genes and DNA. TCRdb, rather than the study authors, made the V and J calls. The sample includes 40,000 or so distinct CDR3 sequences, with around 10% observed a single time. The leading ten clones occupy around 4% of the sample.

With respect to this clonotype: Its cognate antigen has yet to be identified. No quality values exist for individual bases; no much larger clone is one base distant.

This specimen's time point label, per the study, means: technical triplicate 1. For unsorted PBMC libraries, 2 million PBMCs were used after storage in RNAlater at -80 degrees C until RNA extraction. Peripheral blood underwent Ficoll-Hypaque density gradient centrifugation to isolate PBMCs, which were then cryopreserved in liquid nitrogen. The sequence was obtained from a man aged 55 to 69 with HTLV-1-associated myelopathy (HAM/TSP). The material sequenced was PBMCs. This chain is built from TRBV5-6 and TRBJ2-2, and possibly TRBD2, on 5 matching bases. The CDR3 reads CASSLLGDPSNTGELFF. The nucleotide sequence is TGTGCCAGCAGCTTGTTGGGAGACCCCTCGAACACCGGGGAGCTGTTTTTT. This CDR3, with the reference TRBV5-6 and TRBJ2-2 proteins standing in past its ends, gives the full variable domain DAGVTQSPTHLIKTRGQQVTLRCSPKSGHDTVSWYQQALGQGPQFIFQYYEEEERQRGNFPDRFSGHQFPNYSSELNVNALLLGDSALYLCASSLLGDPSNTGELFFGEGSRLTVL.